Below, 30 T cell receptor beta chains from the same sample are listed, as sequenced in a study of regulatory T cells in long-lasting Graves disease. Time point in this sample: newly diagnosed GD, antithyroid drugs for less than 3 months. Extracted RNA from PBMCs served as the source of the TCR library. Building of the TCR beta libraries involved iRepertoire HTBI primers and Arm-PCR of CDR3 regions. TCRdb fed the multiplex PCR reads into MiXCR, producing one record per CDR3 protein. The table shows around 250,000 distinct CDR3 sequences, with 15% to 20% occurring only once. The same data also contributed to another study, on T cells in Graves' hyperthyroidism and ophthalmopathy.

The sample was peripheral blood mononuclear cells (PBMCs), taken at new diagnosis, from a patient treated with antithyroid drugs. Receptor source: a woman aged 25 to 39 with Graves disease.

The sample holds many counts of this clonotype. The chain carries TRBV27 and TRBJ1-5, with D perhaps TRBD1 (6 bases). This CDR3 is 15 amino acids long. V was trimmed by 3 bases and J by 2 bases, leaving 11 bases between them. Germline lookup yields CDR1 MNHEY and CDR2 SMNVEV (reference sequence). The CDR3 DNA sequence: TGTGCCAGCAGTTTGGGGGCGAATGGCAATCAGCCCCAGCATTTT. Translation: CASSLGANGNQPQHF.

This clonotype was observed many times. The rearrangement links TRBV9 to TRBJ2-1; D might be TRBD1 (6 bases). The CDR3 has 14 residues. Trimming took 1 base from V and 5 from J, leaving 10 bases between them. Germline lookup yields CDR1 SGDLS and CDR2 YYNGEE. CDR3 loop: CASSVTGSHNEQFF. CDR3 nucleotides: TGTGCCAGCAGCGTAACAGGGTCCCACAATGAGCAGTTCTTC.

This clonotype was seen once. This may be a read error: a much more frequent sequence differs by one nucleotide. The conserved phenylalanine or tryptophan normally closing the CDR3 is absent here, so this likely arose from a read error. The gene calls are TRBV20-1 and TRBJ2-7; D not certain. The germline V gene encodes CDR1 DFQATT and CDR2 SNEGSKA (reference sequence). The CDR3 is made up of 14 amino acids. Trimming stripped 5 bases from V and 1 base from J, with 15 bases between. CDR3 amino acids: CSARLGPGSYEQYL. Here the CDR3 DNA reads TGCAGTGCTCGACTGGGTCCAGGATCCTACGAGCAGTACTTG.

The J gene is TRBJ2-3, the V gene TRBV6-2 or TRBV6-3, with 11 bases lining up with TRBD2. From germline, CDR1 is MNHEY and CDR2 SVGEGT. With 2 bases clipped from V and 8 bases from J, the junction kept 9 bases outside the gene matches. The CDR3 is 16 residues long. The CDR3 DNA reads as TGTGCCAGCAGTTACGAACTAGCGGGGGCCCCGACTACGCAGTATTTT. As protein: CASSYELAGAPTTQYF.

This clonotype was detected a few times. Since a much larger clone is just one base distant, this may be a read error. This sequence joins TRBV20-1 and TRBJ1-5; a weak D match, TRBD1 (6 bases). The CDR3 has 13 residues. Germline loops: CDR1 DFQATT, CDR2 SNEGSKA (reference sequence). CDR3 DNA: TGCAATGCCGGACAGAACTTAGATCAGCCCCAGCATTTT. This encodes CNAGQNLDQPQHF.

This clonotype was found a few times. The chain employs TRBV5-1 and TRBJ2-1; perhaps TRBD2 as D (7 bases). CDR1 SGHRS and CDR2 YFSETQ come from the germline V gene. V lost 0 bases, J lost 0 bases, and 13 bases lay in between. The CDR3 spans 17 residues. This CDR3 is CASSLEGGGISYNEQFF. In DNA form, the CDR3 reads TGCGCCAGCAGCTTGGAGGGGGGGGGTATCTCCTACAATGAGCAGTTCTTC.

This clonotype has just one count. A much larger clonotype is one base distant, so this may be a read error. CDR3 protein: CASSGDRENSYEQFF. DNA for the CDR3: TGTGCCAGCAGCGGGGACAGGGAGAACTCCTACGAGCAGTTCTTC. The chain recombines TRBV7-9 with TRBJ2-1; 9 bases map to TRBD1. Germline V gives CDR1 SEHNR, CDR2 FQNEAQ (reference sequence). V lost 5 bases, J lost 10 bases, and 12 bases stayed unmatched. The CDR3 has 15 residues.

This clonotype has just a few counts. This chain links TRBV27 with TRBJ1-2, with 7 positions matching TRBD1. V lost 5 bases to trimming and J lost 8 bases; unmatched junction nucleotides: 14. Germline CDR1 MNHEY, CDR2 SMNVEV (reference sequence). The CDR3 contains 15 residues. CDR3 protein: CASSDNNDRVGGYTF. The CDR3 DNA follows: TGTGCCAGCAGTGATAACAATGACAGGGTGGGGGGCTACACCTTC.

This clonotype showed up many times. V gene TRBV11-3 combines with J gene TRBJ2-7; TRBD2 might be the D (6 bases). The CDR3 sequence is 14 residues long. V shed 5 bases and J shed 5 bases, with 16 bases lying between them. Germline lookup yields CDR1 SGHNT and CDR2 YENEEA. The CDR3 loop is CASSLNGGVDEQYF. DNA of the CDR3: TGTGCCAGCAGCCTCAACGGGGGAGTAGACGAGCAGTACTTC.

On this clonotype: Just one base apart from a much larger clone, this may be a read error. The chain combines TRBV6-2 or TRBV6-3 with TRBJ1-2; D may be TRBD1 (5 bases). The germline V gene has CDR1 MNHEY and CDR2 SVGEGT. Trimming pared 5 bases from V and 3 bases from J, leaving 19 bases between. CDR3 size: 16 residues. In DNA, the CDR3 is TGTGCCAGCAGTGAATGGGGACCGATAGGAGACTATGGCTACACCTTC. Protein: CASSEWGPIGDYGYTF.

In this sample, this clonotype turned up many times. Written as DNA, the CDR3 is TGTGCTAGTGGTTTGGGCCACACATACGAGCAGTACTTC. Translating gives CASGLGHTYEQYF. V is TRBV12-5 and J is TRBJ2-7; D uncertain. The CDR3 sequence is 13 residues long. Germline V gene sequence: CDR1 LGHNT, CDR2 FRNRAP. Between the trimmed V and J ends, which lost 1 base and 4 bases, there was a span of 8 bases.

This clonotype was seen a handful of times. V usage is TRBV19 and J usage is TRBJ1-5; D gene ambiguous. V lost 5 bases and J 6 bases, leaving 8 bases between the germline ends. Germline V gene data show CDR1 as LNHDA and CDR2 as SQIVND (reference sequence). The CDR3 consists of 12 residues. The CDR3 DNA reads as TGTGCCAGTAGTCTCACGGGTCAGCCCCAGCATTTT. Translated: CASSLTGQPQHF.

This clonotype was seen only a few times. A much more abundant neighbour one base away suggests this may be a read error. The chain combines TRBV7-2 with TRBJ1-2; the D is unclear. The V end was cut by 1 base, the J end by 7 bases, with 7 bases between. The germline CDR1 and CDR2 sequences are SGHTA and FQGNSA. CDR3 size: 12 residues. This CDR3 reads CASSLEWGGYTF. DNA for the CDR3: TGTGCCAGCAGCTTAGAATGGGGTGGCTACACCTTC.

This clonotype was recorded only once. The chain has TRBV12-3 or TRBV12-4 and TRBJ2-1; the match to TRBD2 covers 7 bases. The trim removed 5 bases at V and 6 bases at J, leaving 7 bases unmatched. CDR3 length: 14 amino acids. The CDR3 coding sequence is TGTGCCAGCAGTCCAGCGGGGCAGCGCAATGAGCAGTTCTTC. Its translation: CASSPAGQRNEQFF.

On this clonotype: This sequence is one base from a far larger clone and is likely a read error. The chain joins TRBV7-8 to TRBJ2-3, with D perhaps matching TRBD1 or TRBD2 (5 bases each). Trimming took off 6 bases at V and 5 bases at J, with 21 bases between the two ends. Germline CDR1 SGHVS, CDR2 FQNEAQ. The CDR3 contains 16 residues. For the CDR3, the DNA is TGTGCCAGCAGGATCGGGGCGGGCGCGGTTGGAGATACGCAGTATTTT. It is translated as CASRIGAGAVGDTQYF.

This clonotype has a single count. The gene calls are TRBV7-9 and TRBJ2-3; 10 nucleotides agree with TRBD1. Germline V CDR1 and CDR2: SEHNR, FQNEAQ (reference sequence). This CDR3 contains 15 residues. Germline trimming cut 3 bases from V and 3 bases from J; bases unmatched to any gene: 3. The CDR3 spells CASSFGTGVTDTQYF. In DNA form, the CDR3 reads TGTGCCAGCAGCTTCGGGACAGGGGTAACAGATACGCAGTATTTT. Filled out from reference TRBV7-9 and TRBJ2-3, the complete variable domain reads DTGVSQNPRHKITKRGQNVTFRCDPISEHNRLYWYRQTLGQGPEFLTYFQNEAQLEKSRLLSDRFSAERPKGSFSTLEIQRTEQGDSAMYLCASSFGTGVTDTQYFGPGTRLTVL.

This clonotype has at least ten counts. The chain couples TRBV2 to TRBJ1-1; 7 bases match TRBD1. There are 15 residues in the CDR3. V lost 7 bases and J lost 5; bases outside the gene matches: 13. The V gene's germline CDR1 is SNHLY and CDR2 FYNNEI. CDR3 sequence (DNA): TGTGCCAGCACCCTGACCGGAGGGGGCATAACTGAAGCTTTCTTT. Protein product: CASTLTGGGITEAFF.

This clonotype showed up many times. The chain links TRBV9 to TRBJ2-2, with 9 bases that match TRBD2. The germline CDR1 and CDR2 sequences are SGDLS and YYNGEE. CDR3 length: 21 residues. V lost 4 bases to trimming and J lost 0 bases; unmatched junction nucleotides: 19. The CDR3 spells CASSRRTGSGGPYSNTGELFF. DNA for the CDR3: TGTGCCAGCAGCCGTAGGACAGGTAGCGGGGGACCCTACTCGAACACCGGGGAGCTGTTTTTT.

The rearrangement uses TRBV20-1 and TRBJ2-3, with 11 bases that match TRBD2. In germline, CDR1 is DFQATT, CDR2 SNEGSKA (reference sequence). This CDR3 has 14 amino acids. V shed 7 bases and J 2 bases; nucleotides not matched to a gene: 5. The CDR3 is CSGGLAGTTDTQYF. DNA of the CDR3: TGCAGTGGTGGACTAGCGGGTACCACAGATACGCAGTATTTT.

This clonotype was seen many times. DNA for the CDR3: TGTGCCAGCAGTTACTCCCTCCCCAGCGGGGCCTCCTACAATGAGCAGTTCTTC. Translating it yields CASSYSLPSGASYNEQFF. The V and J genes are TRBV6-2 or TRBV6-3 and TRBJ2-1; 7 bases agree with TRBD2. V dropped 0 bases and J dropped 0; count of bases not matched to a gene: 8. The CDR3 is 18 residues long. Germline lookup yields CDR1 MNHEY and CDR2 SVGEGT.

Only a few counts were recorded for this clonotype. A read error may explain this, as a much larger clone is one base away. The chain joins TRBV28 to TRBJ1-5; D gene uncertain. Germline assignment: CDR1 MDHEN and CDR2 SYDVKM. Trimming took 8 bases from V and 4 from J, leaving 9 bases between them. The CDR3 sequence is 12 residues long. The CDR3 here is CASPTLNQPQHF. In DNA, the CDR3 is TGTGCCAGCCCGACACTTAATCAGCCCCAGCATTTT.

The table lists this clonotype with many counts. The genes are TRBV12-3 or TRBV12-4 and TRBJ2-2; 8 bases agree with TRBD1. V gave up 6 bases and J gave up 6 bases; unmatched junction bases: 6. CDR3 size: 14 residues. The CDR3 DNA is TGTGCCAGCAGCCTGACAGGGGAGGCCGGGGAGCTGTTTTTT. Translating gives CASSLTGEAGELFF.

In its sample, this clonotype was seen many times. CDR3 in amino acids: CASSEQINYGYTF. CDR3 DNA: TGTGCCAGCAGTGAACAGATTAACTATGGCTACACCTTC. The chain is built from TRBV6-1 and TRBJ1-2; no clear D. Germline V gene data show CDR1 as MNHNS and CDR2 as SASEGT. The CDR3 totals 13 residues. V dropped 2 bases and J dropped 1 base, with 5 bases sitting between them.

This clonotype was picked up many times. This chain connects TRBV11-1 to TRBJ2-1; 7 bases match TRBD2. From germline, CDR1 is SGHAT and CDR2 FQDESV (reference sequence). V lost 1 base and J lost 4; bases outside the gene matches: 7. CDR3 length: 16 residues. As DNA, the CDR3 is TGTGCCAGCAGCTTAGTAGGGGCTAGCGGATACAATGAGCAGTTCTTC. It encodes CASSLVGASGYNEQFF.

The table lists this clonotype with many counts. The CDR3 is CSVRAGGQQETQYF. The CDR3 DNA is TGCAGCGTTCGAGCGGGGGGACAGCAAGAGACCCAGTACTTC. The gene calls are TRBV29-1 and TRBJ2-5, with 9 nucleotides matching TRBD2. CDR3 length: 14 residues. The V gene's germline CDR1 is SQVTM and CDR2 ANQGSEA. J lost 2 bases, V lost 5 bases, and 6 bases had no gene match.

This clonotype was found once. V is TRBV19 and J is TRBJ1-1; no reliable D call. The CDR3 loop spans 15 amino acids. The germline V and J ends were trimmed by 1 base and 0 bases, with 9 bases remaining between them. Germline values: CDR1 LNHDA, CDR2 SQIVND (reference sequence). Here the CDR3 DNA reads TGTGCCAGTAGTATAGGACCAGGTATGAACACTGAAGCTTTCTTT. It specifies CASSIGPGMNTEAFF.

Comments on this clonotype: A far larger clone is one nucleotide away, so this likely arose from a read error. This chain uses TRBV6-5 with TRBJ2-7, with unresolved D. Germline CDR1 is MNHEY and CDR2 is SVGAGI. The CDR3 sequence is 13 residues long. The V and J ends lost 4 bases and 3 bases respectively, with 10 bases between them. Here the CDR3 reads CASSSSAIYEQYF. In nucleotides, the CDR3 is TGTGCCAGCAGTTCATCAGCCATCTACGAGCAGTACTTC.

At least ten counts were recorded for this clonotype. The chain joins TRBV5-5 to TRBJ1-4; no definite D call. Looked up from germline, CDR1 is SGHKS and CDR2 is YYEKEE (reference sequence). Trimming left V 6 bases short and J 0 bases short, with 12 bases between. This CDR3 contains 15 residues. The CDR3 nucleotides are TGTGCCAGCACGCCCATGATGACAACTAATGAAAAACTGTTTTTT. Translated: CASTPMMTTNEKLFF.

This clonotype was observed many times. The chain links TRBV12-3 or TRBV12-4 to TRBJ1-2; 8 nucleotides match TRBD1. The V and J ends lost 1 base and 6 bases, in that order; junction bases with no gene match: 7. The CDR3 consists of 15 residues. CDR3: CASSLDHRGRNGYTF. Here the CDR3 DNA reads TGTGCCAGCAGTTTAGATCACAGGGGGAGGAATGGCTACACCTTC.

The genes are TRBV7-2 and TRBJ1-2; D may be TRBD1 (6 bases). Trimming shortened V by 3 bases and J by 2 bases, and 19 bases separated the two germline ends. The CDR3 consists of 17 residues. Per germline, CDR1 SGHTA and CDR2 FQGNSA. The CDR3, as DNA: TGTGCCAGCAGCTTTGGGAGCGGGGGGGCGATGAACTATGGCTACACCTTC. It is translated as CASSFGSGGAMNYGYTF.